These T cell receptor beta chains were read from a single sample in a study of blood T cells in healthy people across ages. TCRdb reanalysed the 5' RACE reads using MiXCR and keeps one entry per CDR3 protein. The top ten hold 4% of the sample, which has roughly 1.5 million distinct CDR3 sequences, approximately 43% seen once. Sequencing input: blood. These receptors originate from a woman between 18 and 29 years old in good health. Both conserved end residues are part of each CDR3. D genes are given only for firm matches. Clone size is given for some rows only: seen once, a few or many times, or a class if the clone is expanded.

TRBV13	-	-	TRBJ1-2	CASSLGPITYGYTF	TGTGCCAGCAGCTTAGGGCCGATAACCTATGGCTACACCTTC
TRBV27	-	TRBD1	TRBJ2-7	CASSYTPEDRRQYF	TGTGCCAGCAGCTATACGCCCGAGGACAGGAGGCAGTACTTC
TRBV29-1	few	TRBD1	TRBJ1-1	CSVAGDRGLGTEAFF	TGCAGCGTTGCGGGCGACAGGGGGCTTGGCACTGAAGCTTTCTTT
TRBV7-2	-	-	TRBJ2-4	CASSSLKLGAHNIQYF	TGTGCCAGCAGCTCACTAAAACTAGGAGCGCATAACATTCAGTACTTC
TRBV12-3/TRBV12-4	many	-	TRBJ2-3	CASSLGLPTDTQYF	TGTGCCAGCAGCTTAGGTCTCCCCACAGATACGCAGTATTTT
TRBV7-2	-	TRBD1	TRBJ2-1	CASRLGGDNEQFF	TGTGCCAGCAGATTAGGGGGCGACAATGAGCAGTTCTTC
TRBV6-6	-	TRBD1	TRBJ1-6	CASSYGTGRISPLHF	TGTGCCAGCAGTTACGGGACAGGGCGAATTTCACCCCTCCACTTT
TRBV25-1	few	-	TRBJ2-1	CASSGRTESFHEQFF	TGTGCCAGCAGTGGCCGGACAGAGTCTTTTCATGAGCAGTTCTTC
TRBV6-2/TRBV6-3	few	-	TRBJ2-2	CASSYEAGAPNTGELFF	TGTGCCAGCAGTTACGAGGCGGGGGCACCGAACACCGGGGAGCTGTTTTTT
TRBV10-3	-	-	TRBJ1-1	CAISASGGTEAFF	TGTGCCATCAGCGCCTCGGGGGGGACTGAAGCTTTCTTT
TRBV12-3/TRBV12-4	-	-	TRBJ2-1	CASSPPGTPYEQFF	TGTGCCAGCAGCCCCCCAGGGACTCCCTACGAGCAGTTCTTC
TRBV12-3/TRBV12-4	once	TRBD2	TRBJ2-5	CASSFKGRGTAQETQYF	TGTGCCAGCAGTTTTAAGGGGCGGGGGACTGCCCAAGAGACCCAGTACTTC
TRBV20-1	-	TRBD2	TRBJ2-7	CSARPGTSGPRSSYNEQYF	TGCAGTGCTAGGCCTGGGACTAGCGGGCCCCGGAGCTCCTACAATGAGCAGTACTTC
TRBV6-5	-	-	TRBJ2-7	CASTDRMNSYEQYF	TGTGCCAGCACCGACAGGATGAACTCCTACGAGCAGTACTTC
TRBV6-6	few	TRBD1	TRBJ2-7	CASIRQGASLDEQYF	TGTGCCAGCATTCGACAGGGTGCCTCGTTGGACGAGCAGTACTTC
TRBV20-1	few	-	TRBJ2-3	CSARAYDSTDTQYF	TGCAGTGCTAGAGCTTATGATAGCACAGATACGCAGTATTTT
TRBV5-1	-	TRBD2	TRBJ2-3	CASSLNGGVTDTQYF	TGCGCCAGCAGCTTAAACGGGGGGGTCACAGATACGCAGTATTTT
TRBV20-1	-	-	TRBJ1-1	CSARPISDTEAFF	TGCAGTGCTAGGCCGATTTCGGACACTGAAGCTTTCTTT
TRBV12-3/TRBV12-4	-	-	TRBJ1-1	CASRVDRGVAFF	TGTGCCAGCAGGGTCGACAGAGGGGTGGCTTTCTTT
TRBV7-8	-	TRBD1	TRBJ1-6	CASSLAGGISALYNSPLHF	TGTGCCAGCAGCTTAGCAGGGGGCATATCTGCCCTCTATAATTCACCCCTCCACTTT
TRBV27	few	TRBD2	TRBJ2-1	CATRTSGRTAYNEQFF	TGTGCCACCAGGACTAGCGGGAGGACTGCATACAATGAGCAGTTCTTC
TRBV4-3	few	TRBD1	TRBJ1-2	CASSQFDRENYGYTF	TGCGCCAGCAGCCAGTTTGACAGGGAAAACTATGGCTACACCTTC
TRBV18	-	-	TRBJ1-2	CASSPASGVHGYTF	TGTGCCAGCTCACCAGCATCCGGGGTTCATGGCTACACCTTC
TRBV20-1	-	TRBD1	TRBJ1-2	CSASRDRGSGYTF	TGCAGTGCAAGCAGGGACAGGGGCTCAGGCTACACCTTC
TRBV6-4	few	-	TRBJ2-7	CASSTFLGGEQYF	TGTGCCAGCAGCACATTCTTAGGGGGCGAGCAGTACTTC
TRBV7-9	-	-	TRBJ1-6	CASSFPLHF	TGTGCCAGCAGCTTCCCCCTCCACTTT
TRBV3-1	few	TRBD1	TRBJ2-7	CASSQVGTGRHYEQYF	TGTGCCAGCAGCCAGGTCGGGACAGGGAGGCACTACGAGCAGTACTTC
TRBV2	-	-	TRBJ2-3	CASRSGDLGTDTQYF	TGTGCCAGCAGGTCGGGAGACCTGGGCACAGATACGCAGTATTTT
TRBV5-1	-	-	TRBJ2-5	CASSHLQSETQYF	TGCGCCAGCAGCCACCTACAGAGTGAGACCCAGTACTTC
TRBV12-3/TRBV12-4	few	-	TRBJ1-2	CASSPSPPRHYGYTF	TGTGCCAGCAGTCCTTCCCCTCCACGTCACTATGGCTACACCTTC
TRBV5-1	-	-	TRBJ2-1	CASSLGRTALLYNEQFF	TGCGCCAGCAGCTTGGGGCGGACAGCCCTTCTTTACAATGAGCAGTTCTTC
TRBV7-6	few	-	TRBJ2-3	CASSSTTTDTQYF	TGTGCCAGCAGCTCGACTACCACAGATACGCAGTATTTT
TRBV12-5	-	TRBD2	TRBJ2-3	CASGFPPQRGGTDTQYF	TGTGCTAGTGGTTTCCCCCCCCAACGCGGGGGGACAGATACGCAGTATTTT
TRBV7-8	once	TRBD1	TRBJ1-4	CASSSQQGVDEKLFF	TGTGCCAGCAGTTCACAACAGGGGGTAGATGAAAAACTGTTTTTT
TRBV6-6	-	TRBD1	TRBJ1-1	CASSYLGQGTTEAFF	TGTGCCAGCAGTTACCTGGGACAGGGGACCACTGAAGCTTTCTTT
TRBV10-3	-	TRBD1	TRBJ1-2	CAIYSGGTSYGYTF	TGTGCCATTTACTCAGGGGGTACCTCCTATGGCTACACCTTC
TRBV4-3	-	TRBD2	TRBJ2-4	CASSQEPAGGAKNIQYF	TGCGCCAGCAGCCAAGAACCAGCGGGGGGTGCCAAAAACATTCAGTACTTC
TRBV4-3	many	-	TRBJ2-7	CASSPTVTYEQYF	TGCGCCAGCAGCCCGACCGTGACCTACGAGCAGTACTTC
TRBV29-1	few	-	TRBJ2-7	CSVATVYEQYF	TGCAGCGTTGCAACAGTCTACGAGCAGTACTTC
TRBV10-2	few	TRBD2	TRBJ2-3	CASSESGGMGTDTQYF	TGCGCCAGCAGTGAGTCGGGGGGGATGGGCACAGATACGCAGTATTTT